This passage covers 2 T cell receptor beta chains from one sample sequenced in a study of blood T cell repertoires in COVID-19. Repertoires were generated with immunoSEQ multiplex PCR, while TCRdb's copy carries only in-frame clones and drops some. The sample yields 200,000 to 300,000 clones, just under 90% seen once. Sequencing used PBMCs or T cells enriched from blood (not recorded which). The receptors were gathered from a woman in her thirties with acute COVID-19.

This clone has just a few counts. This chain joins TRBV5-1 and TRBJ2-2; TRBD2 matches 10 bases. Germline lookup yields CDR1 SGHRS and CDR2 YFSETQ. The CDR3 runs to 16 residues. With 9 bases clipped from V and 5 bases from J, the junction kept 13 bases outside the gene matches. The CDR3 spells CATQPRAGGHTGELFF. CDR3 coding DNA: TGCGCCACCCAACCCCGAGCGGGGGGGCATACCGGGGAGCTGTTTTTT.

The gene calls are TRBV4-3 and TRBJ1-3; D is undetermined. Germline V lookup: CDR1 LGHNA, CDR2 YSLEER. Trimming stripped 4 bases from V and 2 bases from J, with 12 bases between. The CDR3 is 15 residues long. The CDR3 DNA follows: TGCGCCAGCAGCCCCGGGAGGGCAACTGGAAACACCATATATTTT. It encodes CASSPGRATGNTIYF.